This is a list of T cell receptor beta chains from one sample in a study of T cells after yellow fever vaccination. TCRdb reprocessed the 5' RACE reads via MiXCR and lists one record per CDR3 protein. The repertoire includes 500,000 to 650,000 distinct CDR3 sequences, roughly a sixth of them detected once, and roughly 17% sits in the top ten. This material consisted of PBMCs, taken roughly 5 days after the first yellow fever vaccination. These receptors were collected from a man between 18 and 29 years old who received the YFV17D yellow fever vaccine. Both conserved end residues are part of each CDR3. Size tells how often a clone was seen (once, few, many) or the class of an expanded clone, and some rows leave it out.

J | V | size | CDR3
TRBJ2-3 | TRBV2 | NA | CASTGDVGVDTQYF
TRBJ1-2 | TRBV20-1 | NA | CSVSQGADYGYTF
TRBJ2-1 | TRBV7-9 | few | CASSLAARPRFNEQFF
TRBJ2-7 | TRBV20-1 | few | CSARDLGIYEQYF
TRBJ1-2 | TRBV5-4 | few | CASSTPRDSLYGYTF
TRBJ1-1 | TRBV5-1 | few | CASSLADPGQNAEAFF
TRBJ1-4 | TRBV4-1 | NA | CASSLGQGQSGEKLFF
TRBJ2-2 | TRBV4-1 | few | CASRDRGPGELFF
TRBJ2-5 | TRBV15 | few | CATSPRITQETQYF
TRBJ1-2 | TRBV6-4 | NA | CASSDSQGLIRTF
TRBJ2-3 | TRBV2 | NA | CARNREYTDTQYF
TRBJ1-1 | TRBV7-2 | few | CASSQATQAFF
TRBJ2-1 | TRBV15 | NA | CATSRDLGGSTYNEQFF
TRBJ1-2 | TRBV7-2 | few | CASSFGKNYNYGYTF